These 6 T cell receptor beta chains were all obtained from the same sample, sequenced in a study of T cell responses to AZD1222 COVID-19 vaccine. Using immunoSEQ multiplex PCR, the repertoire was profiled, and TCRdb retains in-frame clones only, with some absent. The table has 180,000 or so clones, roughly 94% seen once. Source: peripheral blood, taken on day 0 of AZD1222 vaccination. The receptors stem from an adult in good health.

The J gene is TRBJ2-7, the V gene TRBV21-1; no check of the table's D call, TRBD2, against the DNA was made. TRBV21-1 is listed as a pseudogene. The CDR3 has 18 amino acids. CDR3 sequence reads: CASSKAETRDSDPYEQYF. CDR3 coding DNA: TGTGCCAGCAGCAAAGCGGAGACCCGGGACTCCGACCCCTACGAGCAGTACTTC.

CDR3 region: CASSPGDHNYGYTF. The CDR3 DNA reads TGTGCCAGCAGCCCCGGGGATCACAACTATGGCTACACCTTC. V and J are TRBV28 and TRBJ1-2; D remains unclear. Germline CDR1 MDHEN, CDR2 SYDVKM. Between the trimmed V and J ends, which lost 6 bases and 2 bases, there was a span of 13 bases. The CDR3 sequence is 14 residues long.

This chain joins TRBV6-1 and TRBJ1-4; possible D gene TRBD1, 5 bases. This CDR3 comprises 15 residues. Germline V gene sequence: CDR1 MNHNS, CDR2 SASEGT. Trimming shortened V by 6 bases and J by 8 bases, and 19 bases separated the two germline ends. CDR3 residues: CASSLAGSGREKLFF. The CDR3 DNA follows: TGTGCCAGCAGCCTGGCGGGCTCGGGGCGGGAAAAACTGTTTTTT.

V is TRBV24-1 and J is TRBJ2-7; 13 nucleotides align to TRBD2. The CDR3 sequence is 18 residues long. After removal of 4 bases from V and 2 bases from J, the junction contained 10 bases not matched to a gene. The germline gives CDR1 KGHDR, CDR2 SFDVKD. In DNA form, the CDR3 reads TGTGCCACCAGTGAAACCCTGGGACTAGCGGGATTACCCTACGAGCAGTACTTC. Protein product: CATSETLGLAGLPYEQYF.

The rearrangement uses TRBV2 and TRBJ1-4; perhaps TRBD1 as D (6 bases). The CDR3 sequence is 15 residues long. The germline gives CDR1 SNHLY, CDR2 FYNNEI. Trimming took off 2 bases at V and 3 bases at J, with 10 bases between the two ends. The CDR3 here is CASSELRGPNEKLFF. The CDR3 bases are TGTGCCAGCAGTGAACTCAGGGGCCCTAATGAAAAACTGTTTTTT.

In nucleotides, the CDR3 is TGTGCCATCAGTGCGGCGGGAGAGAGCTACGAGCAGTACTTC. Translated, it gives CAISAAGESYEQYF. The J gene is TRBJ2-7, the V gene TRBV10-3; 7 positions agree with TRBD2. Germline V gene data show CDR1 as ENHRY and CDR2 as SYGVKD. The CDR3 runs to 14 residues. The J segment lost 3 bases and the V segment lost 4 bases, leaving 6 bases of the junction unmatched.